Below, 13 T cell receptor beta chains from the same sample are listed, as sequenced in a study of response to subunit inactivated influenza vaccine. A single record per CDR3 protein comes from TCRdb applying MiXCR to the RT-PCR reads. The sample has about 540,000 distinct CDR3 sequences, under 30% seen once. This same sample was also taken into another study, of T cells expressing NK-cell markers. This second study notes: Making the TCR beta cDNA relied on 5'RACE template switching with UMIs.

The material was CD4+ T cells sorted from PBMCs, obtained about 12 days after vaccination. The source of these receptors is a man over 45 who received an inactivated influenza vaccine.

The genes are TRBV20-1 and TRBJ2-5; D remains ambiguous. CDR1 is DFQATT and CDR2 is SNEGSKA in the germline V gene (reference sequence). The CDR3 is made up of 14 amino acids. V lost 0 bases to trimming and J lost 5 bases, with 13 bases between them. CDR3 amino acids: CSARETHRMETQYF. The CDR3 DNA reads as TGCAGTGCTAGAGAAACCCACAGAATGGAGACCCAGTACTTC.

This clonotype showed up just a few times. The chain has TRBV12-3 or TRBV12-4 and TRBJ1-1, with D maybe TRBD1 (6 bases). This CDR3 region has 12 residues. Trimming cost V 8 bases and J 5 bases, with 12 bases left between them. CDR3 DNA: TGTGCCAGCCTTAAGGGGGGGACTGAAGCTTTCTTT. As protein: CASLKGGTEAFF.

CDR3 sequence: CASSQDHYYEQYF. CDR3 in DNA: TGTGCCAGCAGCCAAGATCACTACTACGAGCAGTACTTC. The genes are TRBV3-1 and TRBJ2-7; D not resolved. Germline CDR1 and CDR2: LGHDT and YNNKEL (reference sequence). Trimming took off 0 bases at V and 3 bases at J, with 6 bases between the two ends. CDR3 length: 13 residues.

This clonotype was seen only a few times. The chain recombines TRBV4-3 with TRBJ2-3; D is undetermined. The CDR3 has 14 residues. The germline V gene encodes CDR1 LGHNA and CDR2 YSLEER. Trimming shortened V by 0 bases and J by 4 bases, and 8 bases separated the two germline ends. The CDR3 region is CASSQDIRADTQYF. The CDR3 DNA sequence: TGCGCCAGCAGCCAAGATATCCGGGCAGATACGCAGTATTTT.

This clonotype was observed a handful of times. V is TRBV15 and J is TRBJ1-3; no definite D call. Germline V gives CDR1 LNHNV, CDR2 YYDKDF (reference sequence). Trimming removed 0 bases at V and 0 bases at J, with 12 bases between. The CDR3 contains 17 residues. The CDR3 DNA sequence: TGTGCCACCAGCAGAGATTGGTACATCGACTCTGGAAACACCATATATTTT. This encodes CATSRDWYIDSGNTIYF.

A few counts support this clonotype. V usage is TRBV29-1 and J usage is TRBJ1-2; 7 nucleotides line up with TRBD1. Trimming removed 7 bases from V and 4 bases from J; junction bases left unmatched: 6. Germline V gene lookup returns CDR1 SQVTM and CDR2 ANQGSEA. This CDR3 has 12 residues. The CDR3 coding sequence is TGCAGCGGGCTACAGGGGACCTATGGCTACACCTTC. Protein sequence: CSGLQGTYGYTF. The whole variable domain, filled in from reference TRBV29-1 and TRBJ1-2, reads SAVISQKPSRDICQRGTSLTIQCQVDSQVTMMFWYRQQPGQSLTLIATANQGSEATYESGFVIDKFPISRPNLTFSTLTVSNMSPEDSSIYLCSGLQGTYGYTFGSGTRLTVV.

The chain recombines TRBV7-2 with TRBJ2-7; 7 bases map to TRBD2. V gave up 5 bases and J gave up 2 bases; unmatched junction bases: 9. The length of the CDR3 is 15 residues. In germline, CDR1 is SGHTA, CDR2 FQGNSA. The CDR3 nucleotides are TGTGCCAGCAGCCCTCGGGGGGACGGACCCTACGAGCAGTACTTC. As protein: CASSPRGDGPYEQYF.

The V gene is TRBV9, the J gene TRBJ2-3; 8 nucleotides align to TRBD2. The CDR3 length is 15 residues. Germline values: CDR1 SGDLS, CDR2 YYNGEE. V trimming: 4 bases; J trimming: 0 bases; junction bases outside the gene matches: 4. The CDR3 bases are TGTGCCAGCAGCCCCCGGGGGGGCAGCACAGATACGCAGTATTTT. As protein: CASSPRGGSTDTQYF.

This chain connects TRBV6-2 or TRBV6-3 to TRBJ1-2; no clear D. The germline CDR1 and CDR2 sequences are MNHEY and SVGEGT. CDR3 size: 12 residues. V was pared by 2 bases and J by 11 bases, with 12 bases between. CDR3 loop: CASSYRPGIYTF. CDR3 sequence (DNA): TGTGCCAGCAGTTACCGCCCAGGCATTTACACCTTC.

The chain links TRBV27 to TRBJ2-3; the D gene is possibly TRBD2 (5 bases). Germline CDR1 and CDR2: MNHEY and SMNVEV (reference sequence). The CDR3 runs to 17 residues. Trimming shortened V by 3 bases and J by 1 base, and 17 bases separated the two germline ends. CDR3 loop: CASSFWVSSGGTDTQYF. CDR3 DNA sequence: TGTGCCAGCAGTTTCTGGGTTTCCAGCGGAGGCACAGATACGCAGTATTTT.

J is TRBJ2-1 and V is TRBV20-1; a weak D match, TRBD2 (7 bases). CDR1 DFQATT and CDR2 SNEGSKA come from the germline V gene (reference sequence). The length of the CDR3 is 16 residues. Trimming left V 1 base short and J 3 bases short, with 16 bases between. CDR3 loop: CSARVRWGGVYNEQFF. CDR3 DNA sequence: TGCAGTGCTAGAGTAAGGTGGGGGGGCGTCTACAATGAGCAGTTCTTC.

The chain has TRBV5-6 and TRBJ2-5; a possible D gene is TRBD2 (6 bases). Trimming cost V 0 bases and J 5 bases, with 14 bases left between them. The CDR3 sequence is 15 residues long. CDR1 SGHDT and CDR2 YYEEEE come from the germline V gene. This CDR3 is CASSLAEQGRETQYF. The CDR3 nucleotides are TGTGCCAGCAGCTTGGCCGAGCAAGGGAGGGAGACCCAGTACTTC. Full variable domain (missing parts from reference TRBV5-6 and TRBJ2-5): DAGVTQSPTHLIKTRGQQVTLRCSPKSGHDTVSWYQQALGQGPQFIFQYYEEEERQRGNFPDRFSGHQFPNYSSELNVNALLLGDSALYLCASSLAEQGRETQYFGPGTRLLVL.

The CDR3 nucleotides are TGCGCCAGCAGCCAAGATCGTTACGGGGGACGCGGGGATACGCAGTATTTT. Translated: CASSQDRYGGRGDTQYF. V and J are TRBV4-1 and TRBJ2-3, with D possibly TRBD2 on 6 matching bases. V lost 0 bases and J lost 6, with 19 bases in between. Germline V CDR1 and CDR2: MGHRA, YSYEKL. The CDR3 length is 17 residues.